Listed below are T cell receptor beta chains from one sample, sequenced in a study of blood T cell repertoires in COVID-19. The method was immunoSEQ multiplex PCR; TCRdb's version includes in-frame clones alone and lacks a portion of them. Of 70,000 or so clones listed, 75% to 90% are singletons. The sample taken for sequencing was peripheral blood. The receptors derive from a man aged 35-49 years with COVID-19, enrolled during active disease. CDR3s include the opening cysteine and the closing phenylalanine or tryptophan. The order of the fields is clone size, J gene, D gene, V gene, CDR3 protein, CDR3 DNA. A D gene is named only where the DNA matches it firmly. The size of a clone is reported for some rows only, either as once, few or many, or as a class for expanded clones.

abundance: NA; j_gene: TRBJ1-6; d_gene: NA; v_gene: TRBV6-1; CDR3aa: CASSEWGGEKSPLHF; CDR3nt: TGTGCCAGCAGTGAATGGGGGGGGGAAAAATCACCCCTCCACTTT
abundance: NA; j_gene: TRBJ2-1; d_gene: TRBD2; v_gene: TRBV5-4; CDR3aa: CASSGAQRGSYNEQFF; CDR3nt: TGTGCCAGCAGCGGGGCCCAGCGGGGGTCCTACAATGAGCAGTTCTTC
abundance: NA; j_gene: TRBJ1-1; d_gene: TRBD1; v_gene: TRBV6-5; CDR3aa: CASSYGDRGENTEAFF; CDR3nt: TGTGCCAGCAGTTATGGGGACAGGGGAGAGAACACTGAAGCTTTCTTT
abundance: NA; j_gene: TRBJ1-2; d_gene: NA; v_gene: TRBV12-3/TRBV12-4; CDR3aa: CASRPWESGGYTF; CDR3nt: TGTGCCAGCAGACCTTGGGAGTCTGGTGGCTACACCTTC
abundance: once; j_gene: TRBJ1-2; d_gene: TRBD1; v_gene: TRBV6-5; CDR3aa: CASSYAGTGGSGYTF; CDR3nt: TGTGCCAGCAGTTACGCCGGGACAGGGGGTTCTGGCTACACCTTC
abundance: NA; j_gene: TRBJ2-2; d_gene: TRBD1; v_gene: TRBV5-4; CDR3aa: CASSWGTANTGELFF; CDR3nt: TGTGCCAGCAGCTGGGGGACAGCGAACACCGGGGAGCTGTTTTTT
abundance: NA; j_gene: TRBJ1-1; d_gene: TRBD1; v_gene: TRBV30; CDR3aa: CAWRGDTGGFNWVF; CDR3nt: TGTGCCTGGAGAGGGGATACAGGGGGGTTTAATTGGGTCTTT
abundance: NA; j_gene: TRBJ2-6; d_gene: NA; v_gene: TRBV30; CDR3aa: CALAGGQTRGAGANVLTF; CDR3nt: TGTGCCCTCGCAGGAGGACAGACCCGGGGGGCTGGGGCCAACGTCCTGACTTTC
abundance: NA; j_gene: TRBJ1-1; d_gene: NA; v_gene: TRBV5-5; CDR3aa: CASSPGSNTEAFF; CDR3nt: TGTGCCAGCAGCCCAGGGTCGAACACTGAAGCTTTCTTT
abundance: NA; j_gene: TRBJ1-2; d_gene: NA; v_gene: TRBV28; CDR3aa: CAVLGYGYTF; CDR3nt: TGTGCTGTACTCGGCTATGGCTACACCTTC
abundance: NA; j_gene: TRBJ2-1; d_gene: TRBD1; v_gene: TRBV28; CDR3aa: CASSLIRGYNEQFF; CDR3nt: TGTGCCAGCAGTTTAATCAGGGGGTACAATGAGCAGTTCTTC
abundance: NA; j_gene: TRBJ2-7; d_gene: TRBD2; v_gene: TRBV20-1; CDR3aa: CSASRALAGYYEQYF; CDR3nt: TGCAGTGCTAGTAGGGCTCTAGCGGGGTACTACGAGCAGTACTTC
abundance: NA; j_gene: TRBJ2-5; d_gene: TRBD1; v_gene: TRBV6-6; CDR3aa: CASSPNVRGQGTQYF; CDR3nt: TGTGCCAGCAGCCCGAACGTGAGGGGGCAGGGGACCCAGTACTTC
abundance: NA; j_gene: TRBJ2-1; d_gene: TRBD2; v_gene: TRBV24-1; CDR3aa: CATSSGGAARNEQFF; CDR3nt: TGTGCCACCAGTAGCGGGGGGGCCGCGCGCAATGAGCAGTTCTTC
abundance: NA; j_gene: TRBJ2-5; d_gene: NA; v_gene: TRBV29-1; CDR3aa: CSVVGGETQYF; CDR3nt: TGCAGCGTTGTCGGTGGAGAGACCCAGTACTTC
abundance: NA; j_gene: TRBJ2-7; d_gene: NA; v_gene: TRBV2; CDR3aa: CASSTGSYEQYF; CDR3nt: TGTGCCAGCAGCACCGGGAGCTACGAGCAGTACTTC
abundance: NA; j_gene: TRBJ2-5; d_gene: NA; v_gene: TRBV30; CDR3aa: CAWSPLNRVQETQYF; CDR3nt: TGTGCCTGGAGTCCACTAAACCGGGTACAAGAGACCCAGTACTTC
abundance: NA; j_gene: TRBJ2-1; d_gene: TRBD1; v_gene: TRBV5-1; CDR3aa: CASSYPGQANEQFF; CDR3nt: TGCGCCAGCAGCTACCCAGGACAGGCCAATGAGCAGTTCTTC
abundance: NA; j_gene: TRBJ2-3; d_gene: TRBD1; v_gene: TRBV5-1; CDR3aa: CASGTGATDTQYF; CDR3nt: TGCGCCAGCGGGACAGGGGCCACAGATACGCAGTATTTT
abundance: NA; j_gene: TRBJ2-7; d_gene: NA; v_gene: TRBV5-1; CDR3aa: CASSIQASSYEQYF; CDR3nt: TGCGCCAGCAGCATTCAGGCGAGCTCCTACGAGCAGTACTTC
abundance: NA; j_gene: TRBJ1-1; d_gene: NA; v_gene: TRBV10-3; CDR3aa: CAISVTGLNTEAFF; CDR3nt: TGTGCCATCAGTGTTACAGGATTGAACACTGAAGCTTTCTTT
abundance: NA; j_gene: TRBJ2-7; d_gene: NA; v_gene: TRBV19; CDR3aa: CASATEGEPTNEQYF; CDR3nt: TGTGCCAGTGCTACGGAGGGCGAACCGACCAACGAGCAGTACTTC
abundance: once; j_gene: TRBJ1-5; d_gene: TRBD1; v_gene: TRBV6-5; CDR3aa: CASKRQGNQPQHF; CDR3nt: TGTGCCAGCAAAAGACAGGGGAATCAGCCCCAGCATTTT
abundance: NA; j_gene: TRBJ2-7; d_gene: NA; v_gene: TRBV4-1; CDR3aa: CASSQLANGDKYF; CDR3nt: TGCGCCAGCAGCCAGCTTGCAAATGGGGACAAGTACTTC
abundance: NA; j_gene: TRBJ2-2; d_gene: TRBD1; v_gene: TRBV19; CDR3aa: CASRDRLNTGELFF; CDR3nt: TGTGCCAGTAGGGACAGGTTAAACACCGGGGAGCTGTTTTTT
abundance: NA; j_gene: TRBJ2-5; d_gene: NA; v_gene: TRBV7-3; CDR3aa: CASSLTGTVLQETQYF; CDR3nt: TGTGCCAGCAGCTTAACGGGGACTGTCCTTCAAGAGACCCAGTACTTC
abundance: NA; j_gene: TRBJ2-7; d_gene: TRBD1; v_gene: TRBV12-3/TRBV12-4; CDR3aa: CASSPRQGHEQYF; CDR3nt: TGTGCCAGCAGTCCCAGACAGGGCCACGAGCAGTACTTC
abundance: NA; j_gene: TRBJ2-7; d_gene: NA; v_gene: TRBV9; CDR3aa: CVSSPRLAGAGEQYF; CDR3nt: TGTGTCAGCAGCCCGAGACTGGCGGGGGCAGGCGAGCAGTACTTC
abundance: NA; j_gene: TRBJ1-2; d_gene: NA; v_gene: TRBV19; CDR3aa: CASSIGAGDHGYTF; CDR3nt: TGTGCCAGTAGTATAGGGGCAGGGGACCATGGCTACACCTTC
abundance: NA; j_gene: TRBJ1-1; d_gene: NA; v_gene: TRBV9; CDR3aa: CASSPPGNTEAFF; CDR3nt: TGTGCCAGCAGCCCTCCGGGGAACACTGAAGCTTTCTTT
abundance: few; j_gene: TRBJ2-2; d_gene: TRBD1; v_gene: TRBV2; CDR3aa: CASSIRQGTGELFF; CDR3nt: TGTGCCAGCAGTATCAGACAGGGAACCGGGGAGCTGTTTTTT
abundance: once; j_gene: TRBJ2-3; d_gene: NA; v_gene: TRBV28; CDR3aa: CASSFGRPDTQYF; CDR3nt: TGTGCCAGCAGTTTCGGTCGTCCAGATACGCAGTATTTT
abundance: NA; j_gene: TRBJ1-1; d_gene: TRBD1; v_gene: TRBV24-1; CDR3aa: CATKGQELMNTEAFF; CDR3nt: TGTGCCACCAAGGGACAGGAACTAATGAACACTGAAGCTTTCTTT
abundance: NA; j_gene: TRBJ2-3; d_gene: NA; v_gene: TRBV21-1; CDR3aa: CASSQGFGTGGPDTQYF; CDR3nt: TGTGCCAGCAGCCAAGGTTTTGGGACAGGGGGCCCAGATACGCAGTATTTT
abundance: NA; j_gene: TRBJ1-3; d_gene: NA; v_gene: TRBV2; CDR3aa: CASRTSSSGNTIYF; CDR3nt: TGTGCCAGCAGGACCTCTAGCTCTGGAAACACCATATATTTT
abundance: NA; j_gene: TRBJ1-2; d_gene: TRBD1; v_gene: TRBV11-2; CDR3aa: CASSLDRLNYGYTF; CDR3nt: TGTGCCAGCAGCTTGGACAGGCTTAACTATGGCTACACCTTC
abundance: NA; j_gene: TRBJ1-5; d_gene: NA; v_gene: TRBV27; CDR3aa: CASSFSVSQPQHF; CDR3nt: TGTGCCAGCAGTTTTTCCGTGTCCCAGCCCCAGCATTTT
abundance: NA; j_gene: TRBJ2-1; d_gene: TRBD2; v_gene: TRBV7-3; CDR3aa: CASSLTSGAYNEQFF; CDR3nt: TGTGCCAGCAGCTTGACTAGCGGGGCCTACAATGAGCAGTTCTTC
abundance: NA; j_gene: TRBJ2-1; d_gene: TRBD2; v_gene: TRBV19; CDR3aa: CASTSGGAVNEQFF; CDR3nt: TGTGCCAGTACTAGCGGGGGGGCCGTCAATGAGCAGTTCTTC
abundance: NA; j_gene: TRBJ1-1; d_gene: NA; v_gene: TRBV30; CDR3aa: CALDRLLGDTEAFF; CDR3nt: TGTGCCCTAGACAGGCTCCTTGGTGATACTGAAGCTTTCTTT
abundance: NA; j_gene: TRBJ1-2; d_gene: TRBD1; v_gene: TRBV6-1; CDR3aa: CASSETGTASDGYTF; CDR3nt: TGTGCCAGCAGTGAAACCGGGACAGCTTCCGATGGCTACACCTTC
abundance: NA; j_gene: TRBJ2-5; d_gene: TRBD2; v_gene: TRBV11-2; CDR3aa: CASSPPSGAQETQYF; CDR3nt: TGTGCCAGCAGCCCCCCTAGCGGGGCCCAAGAGACCCAGTACTTC
abundance: NA; j_gene: TRBJ1-5; d_gene: NA; v_gene: TRBV6-6; CDR3aa: CASSYPQTDLHF; CDR3nt: TGTGCCAGCAGTTACCCCCAGACTGATTTGCATTTT
abundance: once; j_gene: TRBJ1-1; d_gene: TRBD1; v_gene: TRBV5-1; CDR3aa: CASSPTFSGQGLSLAEAFF; CDR3nt: TGCGCCAGCAGCCCGACCTTCTCCGGACAGGGTCTCAGCCTCGCTGAAGCTTTCTTT
abundance: NA; j_gene: TRBJ2-2; d_gene: NA; v_gene: TRBV13; CDR3aa: CASSLGLYTGELFF; CDR3nt: TGTGCCAGCAGCTTAGGGTTATACACCGGGGAGCTGTTTTTT
abundance: once; j_gene: TRBJ1-2; d_gene: TRBD1; v_gene: TRBV28; CDR3aa: CASMEGAVYYGYTF; CDR3nt: TGTGCCAGCATGGAGGGGGCAGTATACTATGGCTACACCTTC
abundance: once; j_gene: TRBJ1-1; d_gene: NA; v_gene: TRBV4-1; CDR3aa: CASSFGQVNTEAFF; CDR3nt: TGCGCCAGCAGCTTTGGACAAGTCAACACTGAAGCTTTCTTT
abundance: NA; j_gene: TRBJ2-7; d_gene: NA; v_gene: TRBV6-5; CDR3aa: CASSPGTINYEQYF; CDR3nt: TGTGCCAGCAGCCCCGGGACAATTAACTACGAGCAGTACTTC
abundance: NA; j_gene: TRBJ1-3; d_gene: NA; v_gene: TRBV5-1; CDR3aa: CASSLAGTSRDTIYF; CDR3nt: TGCGCCAGCAGCTTGGCGGGAACCTCGAGGGACACCATATATTTT
abundance: NA; j_gene: TRBJ2-1; d_gene: TRBD2; v_gene: TRBV7-3; CDR3aa: CASSLVSGGSVEQFF; CDR3nt: TGTGCCAGCAGCTTAGTTAGCGGGGGGTCGGTTGAGCAGTTCTTC
abundance: NA; j_gene: TRBJ2-5; d_gene: NA; v_gene: TRBV18; CDR3aa: CASSPPTVLETQYF; CDR3nt: TGTGCCAGCTCACCGCCGACAGTCCTAGAGACCCAGTACTTC
abundance: once; j_gene: TRBJ2-7; d_gene: TRBD1; v_gene: TRBV5-5; CDR3aa: CASSFLGTGAYEQYF; CDR3nt: TGTGCCAGCAGCTTTCTTGGGACAGGGGCCTACGAGCAGTACTTC
abundance: NA; j_gene: TRBJ2-5; d_gene: TRBD2; v_gene: TRBV19; CDR3aa: CASSTGTSGQETQYF; CDR3nt: TGTGCCAGTAGTACCGGGACTAGCGGCCAAGAGACCCAGTACTTC
abundance: NA; j_gene: TRBJ1-1; d_gene: NA; v_gene: TRBV23-1; CDR3aa: CASSHPGQAPYTEAFF; CDR3nt: TGCGCCAGCAGTCATCCGGGACAAGCTCCTTACACTGAAGCTTTCTTT
abundance: NA; j_gene: TRBJ1-2; d_gene: TRBD1; v_gene: TRBV7-6; CDR3aa: CASSLAGETGGGYTF; CDR3nt: TGTGCCAGCAGCTTAGCAGGGGAAACAGGGGGCGGCTACACCTTC